This TCR beta chain was recorded in a study of OX40 agonist ivuxolimab in advanced cancers. As for the study in general: Age averaged about 60 years (range about 20 to 79), and roughly 80% were male.

CDR1 and CDR2 from the germline V gene are LNHDA and SQIVND (reference sequence). The CDR3 has 14 amino acids. Deletions cut 4 bases from V and 7 bases from J, with 13 bases between. Using immunoSEQ multiplex PCR, the repertoire was profiled, and TCRdb retains in-frame clones only, with some absent. Of 56,000 or so clones listed, around four fifths are singletons. The sequences come from CD4+ or CD8+ T cells sorted from blood, collected in a trial of the OX40 agonist ivuxolimab. The chain links TRBV19 to TRBJ2-2; perhaps TRBD1 as D (7 bases). The sequence was collected from an adult with an advanced solid tumor such as melanoma, head and neck, liver or kidney cancer. The CDR3 loop reads CASSKGQGGGELFF. The DNA of the CDR3 is TGTGCCAGTAGTAAGGGGCAGGGGGGCGGGGAGCTGTTTTTT.